Presented here are 16 T cell receptor beta chains from one specimen sequenced in a study of cytomegalovirus exposure and HLA in healthy donors. PCR primers comprised 60 Vbeta and 13 Jbeta primers. Using immunoSEQ multiplex PCR, the repertoire was profiled, and TCRdb retains in-frame clones only, with some absent. Found here are approximately 110,000 clones, over 60% of them singletons; the top ten hold about 2.2%. Source material: PBMCs. All receptors derive from a woman between 25 and 40 years old in good health and CMV-seronegative.

The gene calls are TRBV5-1 and TRBJ1-1; 9 positions match TRBD1. The CDR3 covers 17 residues. V lost 0 bases and J lost 5; bases outside the gene matches: 11. Germline V CDR1 and CDR2: SGHRS, YFSETQ. CDR3 in DNA: TGCGCCAGCAGCTTGGCACCGGGGGGACAGGGTAGGACTGAAGCTTTCTTT. Translated: CASSLAPGGQGRTEAFF. The entire variable domain, with the rest obtained from reference TRBV5-1 and TRBJ1-1, is as follows: KAGVTQTPRYLIKTRGQQVTLSCSPISGHRSVSWYQQTPGQGLQFLFEYFSETQRNKGNFPGRFSGRQFSNSRSEMNVSTLELGDSALYLCASSLAPGGQGRTEAFFGQGTRLTVV.

This clone was observed a single time. The V call is TRBV19, the J call TRBJ1-5; perhaps TRBD1 as D (6 bases). The CDR3 is made up of 15 amino acids. Germline V gene lookup returns CDR1 LNHDA and CDR2 SQIVND (reference sequence). V was trimmed by 1 base and J by 1 base, leaving 8 bases between them. For the CDR3, the DNA is TGTGCCAGTAGTATAGGGACAGCAAGCAATCAGCCCCAGCATTTT. Translated, it gives CASSIGTASNQPQHF.

V gene TRBV6-5 combines with J gene TRBJ2-4; tentatively, D is TRBD1 (5 bases). V was trimmed by 8 bases and J by 6 bases, leaving 8 bases between them. Germline loops: CDR1 MNHEY, CDR2 SVGAGI. CDR3 length: 11 amino acids. CDR3 loop: CASGQGNIQYF. The DNA of the CDR3 is TGTGCCAGCGGGCAGGGAAACATTCAGTACTTC.

The chain has TRBV7-2 and TRBJ2-1; D gene unclear. This CDR3 has 12 residues. From germline, CDR1 is SGHTA and CDR2 FQGNSA. V lost 5 bases to trimming and J lost 9 bases, with 11 bases between them. CDR3 nucleotide sequence: TGTGCCAGCAGCGCTGATACGGGTGAGCAGTTCTTC. Its translation: CASSADTGEQFF. Supplemented by reference TRBV7-2 and TRBJ2-1, the full variable domain reads GAGVSQSPSNKVTEKGKDVELRCDPISGHTALYWYRQSLGQGLEFLIYFQGNSAPDKSGLPSDRFSAERTGGSVSTLTIQRTQQEDSAVYLCASSADTGEQFFGPGTRLTVL.

The chain recombines TRBV6-5 with TRBJ2-5, with D maybe TRBD1 (6 bases). Germline V lookup: CDR1 MNHEY, CDR2 SVGAGI. Trimming removed 0 bases from V and 2 bases from J, with 13 bases in between. CDR3 size: 16 residues. The CDR3: CASSYSLTGGQETQYF. The CDR3 bases are TGTGCCAGCAGTTACTCGCTGACAGGAGGACAAGAGACCCAGTACTTC.

The chain recombines TRBV28 with TRBJ1-4; 7 bases are a match to TRBD1. Losses at the gene ends were 7 bases for V and 7 bases for J; bases not matched to a gene: 3. The CDR3 covers 12 residues. The germline gives CDR1 MDHEN, CDR2 SYDVKM. The CDR3 DNA is TGTGCCAGCACCCAGGGGGGTGAAAAACTGTTTTTT. It specifies CASTQGGEKLFF.

A remark on this clone: Sequence at one end of the junction differs from germline and may be a read error. The rearrangement joins TRBV7-7 to TRBJ2-7, with D tentatively TRBD1 (5 bases). CDR1 is SSHAT and CDR2 is FNYEAQ in the germline V gene (reference sequence). The CDR3 length is 13 residues. The CDR3: CASSQGASYEQYF. The CDR3 DNA reads TGTGCTAGCAGCCAGGGTGCCTCCTACGAGCAGTACTTC.

J is TRBJ2-5 and V is TRBV5-1; D gene uncertain. CDR1 and CDR2 (germline): SGHRS, YFSETQ. The CDR3 is made up of 14 amino acids. The V end lost 0 bases, the J end lost 4 bases, and 10 bases lay between the germline ends. Here the CDR3 reads CASSLGRSGETQYF. CDR3 nucleotide sequence: TGCGCCAGCAGCTTGGGAAGGAGTGGAGAGACCCAGTACTTC.

In this sample, this clone turned up a few times. V is TRBV4-3 and J is TRBJ2-3; a possible D gene is TRBD2 (5 bases). V was pared by 3 bases and J by 6 bases, with 13 bases between. The CDR3 consists of 14 residues. Germline values: CDR1 LGHNA, CDR2 YSLEER. The CDR3 region is CASSHLHSGDTQYF. The CDR3 coding sequence is TGCGCCAGCAGCCATCTTCACTCGGGGGATACGCAGTATTTT.

The chain has TRBV2 and TRBJ2-1, with 9 positions matching TRBD2. Germline values: CDR1 SNHLY, CDR2 FYNNEI. This CDR3 spans 15 amino acids. Unmatched junction bases numbered 7, after V lost 5 bases and J lost 5 bases. Here the CDR3 reads CASSPRLAADNEQFF. For the CDR3, the DNA is TGTGCCAGCAGTCCGAGACTAGCGGCAGACAATGAGCAGTTCTTC.

The chain carries TRBV4-2 and TRBJ1-2, with D unclear. Trimming cost V 4 bases and J 3 bases, with 6 bases left between them. There are 12 residues in the CDR3. CDR1 is LGHNA, CDR2 YNFKEQ, per germline. In DNA, the CDR3 is TGTGCCAGCAGCCGCGAACACTATGGCTACACCTTC. Protein product: CASSREHYGYTF.

J is TRBJ2-6 and V is TRBV11-3, with a possible D match to TRBD2 (6 bases). The CDR3 loop spans 19 amino acids. Trimming left V 0 bases short and J 0 bases short, with 15 bases between. In germline, CDR1 is SGHNT, CDR2 YENEEA. For the CDR3, the DNA is TGTGCCAGCAGCTTAGATGGCGGGGAACACCTCTCTGGGGCCAACGTCCTGACTTTC. Translating gives CASSLDGGEHLSGANVLTF.

This clone was seen a handful of times. The chain links TRBV7-2 to TRBJ2-5; unclear D gene. Germline V gene data show CDR1 as SGHTA and CDR2 as FQGNSA. V was trimmed by 1 base and J by 2 bases, leaving 5 bases between them. This CDR3 has 13 residues. CDR3 protein: CASSLGLQETQYF. The CDR3 DNA reads TGTGCCAGCAGCTTAGGTTTACAAGAGACCCAGTACTTC.

The V and J genes are TRBV13 and TRBJ2-7; TRBD2 is a possible D gene (5 bases). CDR1 is PRHDT, CDR2 FYEKMQ, per germline (reference sequence). The length of the CDR3 is 12 residues. Trimming took 2 bases from V and 3 from J, leaving 5 bases between them. The CDR3 here is CASSLRGYEQYF. The CDR3 coding sequence is TGTGCCAGCAGCTTACGGGGCTACGAGCAGTACTTC.

This clone has just one count. The V gene is TRBV5-1, the J gene TRBJ2-5; TRBD1 matches 8 bases. Germline V CDR1 and CDR2: SGHRS, YFSETQ. The CDR3 is made up of 14 amino acids. The junction had 5 bases not matched to a gene; V was cut back by 4 bases and J by 3 bases. The CDR3 nucleotides are TGCGCCAGCAGCCAGACAGGGGCTAAAGAGACCCAGTACTTC. This sequence encodes CASSQTGAKETQYF.

The chain uses TRBV19 and TRBJ2-1; 11 bases are a match to TRBD2. The V gene end was trimmed by 8 bases and the J gene end by 10 bases; junction bases not matched to a gene: 10. The V gene's germline CDR1 is LNHDA and CDR2 SQIVND (reference sequence). The CDR3 length is 14 residues. CDR3 coding DNA: TGTGCCAGTGGCTCCGGGACTAGCGGCAGGGAGCAGTTCTTC. Translated: CASGSGTSGREQFF.